The source of this TCR beta chain is a study of blood T cell repertoires in COVID-19. Enrolled during active infection, Seattle patients were then followed longitudinally. CDR1 is SQVTM and CDR2 is ANQGSEA in the germline V gene. Trimming pared 3 bases from V and 5 bases from J, leaving 13 bases between. This CDR3 is built from 13 residues. As originally analysed: Counts of nucleated cells, estimated from reference gene primer amplification, were obtained. TCRdb's table, derived via immunoSEQ multiplex PCR, lists solely in-frame clones and lacks some. V, J and clone size are taken as reported in that table, and D and trimming were inferred from the DNA itself. The sample shows about 68,000 clones, 70% to 90% of them seen only once.

Sequenced: peripheral blood. The rearrangement joins TRBV29-1 to TRBJ1-2, with a possible D match to TRBD1 (6 bases). This sequence was found in an elderly man with COVID-19, enrolled during active disease. The CDR3 DNA reads TGCAGCGTTGAGGCCAGGGGATCGTATGGCTACACCTTC. As protein: CSVEARGSYGYTF. Complete variable domain (other parts from reference TRBV29-1 and TRBJ1-2): SAVISQKPSRDICQRGTSLTIQCQVDSQVTMMFWYRQQPGQSLTLIATANQGSEATYESGFVIDKFPISRPNLTFSTLTVSNMSPEDSSIYLCSVEARGSYGYTFGSGTRLTVV.